This T cell receptor (beta chain) comes out of a study of blood T cell repertoires in COVID-19. As for the study in general: Samples taken during acute and convalescent COVID-19 were collected in the United States, Italy and Spain.

Germline loops: CDR1 SGDLS, CDR2 YYNGEE. With V trimmed by 0 bases and J by 5 bases, 10 bases remained unmatched. The CDR3 has 17 amino acids. The method was immunoSEQ multiplex PCR; TCRdb's version includes in-frame clones alone and lacks a portion of them. The sample includes about 170,000 clones, approximately 88% of them seen just once. The chain carries TRBV9 and TRBJ2-1; TRBD1 matches 8 bases. Material: peripheral blood. The sequence came from a young man with active or convalescent COVID-19. The CDR3 DNA is TGTGCCAGCAGCGTAGGAAAGGACAGGGTAAAGGACAATGAGCAGTTCTTC. This translates into CASSVGKDRVKDNEQFF.